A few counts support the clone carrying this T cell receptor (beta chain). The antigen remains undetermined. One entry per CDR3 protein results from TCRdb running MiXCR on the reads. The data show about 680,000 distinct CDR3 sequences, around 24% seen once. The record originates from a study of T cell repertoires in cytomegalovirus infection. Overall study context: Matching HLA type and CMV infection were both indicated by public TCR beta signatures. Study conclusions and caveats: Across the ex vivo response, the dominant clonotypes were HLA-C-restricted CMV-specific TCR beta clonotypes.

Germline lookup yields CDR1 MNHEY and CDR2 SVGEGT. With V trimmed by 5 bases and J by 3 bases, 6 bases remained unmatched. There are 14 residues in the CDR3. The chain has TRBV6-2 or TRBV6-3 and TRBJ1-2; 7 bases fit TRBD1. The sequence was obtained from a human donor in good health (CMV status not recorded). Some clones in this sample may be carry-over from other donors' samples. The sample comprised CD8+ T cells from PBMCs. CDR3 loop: CASSSGTVYYGYTF. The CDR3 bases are TGTGCCAGCAGTAGCGGGACAGTCTACTATGGCTACACCTTC.